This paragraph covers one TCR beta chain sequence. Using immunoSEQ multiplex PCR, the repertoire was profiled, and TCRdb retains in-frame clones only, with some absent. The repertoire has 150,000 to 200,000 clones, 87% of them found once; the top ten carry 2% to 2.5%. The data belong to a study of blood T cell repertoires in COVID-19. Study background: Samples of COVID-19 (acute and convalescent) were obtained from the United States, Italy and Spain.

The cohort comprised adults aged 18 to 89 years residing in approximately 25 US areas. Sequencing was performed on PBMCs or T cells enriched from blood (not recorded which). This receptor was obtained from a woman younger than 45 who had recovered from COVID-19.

CDR3 loop: CASINRQGKAKNIQYF. DNA for the CDR3: TGTGCCAGCATAAACAGACAGGGTAAAGCCAAAAACATTCAGTACTTC. The genes are TRBV5-5 and TRBJ2-4; 7 positions agree with TRBD1. The CDR3 runs to 16 residues. With 6 bases clipped from V and 0 bases from J, the junction kept 9 bases outside the gene matches. Germline assignment: CDR1 SGHKS and CDR2 YYEKEE (reference sequence).